This entry concerns a single T cell receptor beta chain. There is no known antigen for this receptor. Per-base quality was not reported, and no clone a single base away is much larger than it. Patients with autoimmune disease history or receiving systemic immunosuppression were excluded from the trial. In every dose cohort, peripheral blood was drawn for TCR sequencing at baseline, cycle 4 day 1, and cycle 7 day 1. The samples were drawn from a first-in-human, open-label, multicenter phase I dose-escalation trial of ivuxolimab. Adults with locally advanced or metastatic melanoma, renal cell carcinoma, hepatocellular carcinoma or head and neck squamous cell carcinoma were enrolled in the trial. Before TCR sequencing, CD4+ T cells and CD8+ T cells were sorted from peripheral blood as separate populations. The data were taken from a study of OX40 agonist ivuxolimab in advanced cancers. Regarding the research as a whole: The costimulatory receptor OX40 (CD134) was targeted by ivuxolimab, a fully human IgG2 agonistic monoclonal antibody. Intravenous ivuxolimab was administered to patients every 2 weeks at six dose levels: 0.01, 0.1, 0.3, 1.5, 3 and 10 mg/kg. Among the approximately 50 dose-escalation patients, around 20 had hepatocellular carcinoma, about 15 melanoma, 9 renal cell carcinoma and 9 head and neck cancer. In the dose-escalation cohort, more than 75% of patients were male, and the mean age was approximately 60 years, with a range of about 23 to 90. Patients were allowed to have had prior anti-PD-1, anti-PD-L1 or anti-CTLA-4 therapy, and around 37% of the dose-escalation patients had previously received checkpoint inhibitors. Partial responses were achieved by three dose-escalation patients, of whom one had hepatocellular carcinoma and two had cutaneous melanoma. Peripheral TCRbeta sequencing was intended to test whether TCR sequence diversity was altered and clonal T-cell expansion was caused by ivuxolimab. The paper describes the monotherapy dose-escalation part (N = 52 patients) of the phase I trial of ivuxolimab. Study-level results and caveats: Partial responders in the 0.1-3.0 mg/kg groups had among the lowest normalized peripheral clonal expansion, especially among CD8+ T cells. At doses of 0.1 to 3.0 mg/kg, clonal expansion of both CD4+ and CD8+ T cells in blood was seen between baseline and week 6. Low levels of normalized T-cell clonal expansion were also shown by some nonresponding patients. After ivuxolimab, CD8+ T cells had more expanded clones than CD4+ T cells on average. The antigen specificity of the peripheral T cells that underwent clonal expansion was not determined.

The CDR3 has 16 amino acids, counting the end cysteine and phenylalanine. Solely the CDR3 DNA is kept, with 48 bases framed from the first base. Genomic DNA was extracted from sorted cells for sequencing of the TCRbeta CDR3 region. The immunoSEQ Assay was used to sequence the TCRbeta CDR3 regions. The table comes from immuneACCESS by way of TCRdb, which keeps in-frame sequences with V and J called. Part of the clones is missing from these tables; in studies checked, under half for an unresolved V gene and the rest for unknown reasons. This sample comprises around 80,000 clones, 65% to 85% of them detected only once. Of the sample, approximately 7.4% is held by the ten largest clones.

The origin of this receptor is an adult with an advanced solid tumor such as melanoma, head and neck, liver or kidney cancer. The specimen was CD4+ or CD8+ T cells sorted from blood, collected in a trial of the OX40 agonist ivuxolimab. The rearranged segments are TRBV21-1 and TRBJ2-7; whether TRBD2, the table's D call, matches the DNA was not checked. TRBV21-1 is a known pseudogene. CDR3 protein: CASSSRGRDVAYEQYF. Read as DNA, the sequence is TGTGCCAGCAGCTCCCGGGGGAGGGACGTAGCCTACGAGCAGTACTTC.